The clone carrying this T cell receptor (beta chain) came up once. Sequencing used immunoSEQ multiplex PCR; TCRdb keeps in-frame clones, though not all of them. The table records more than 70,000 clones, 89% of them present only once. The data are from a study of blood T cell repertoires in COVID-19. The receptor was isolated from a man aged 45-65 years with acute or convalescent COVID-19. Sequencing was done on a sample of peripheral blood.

The chain's CDR3 is CAISEVFGELFF. The DNA of the CDR3 is TGTGCCATATCGGAGGTTTTCGGGGAGCTGTTTTTT. This chain uses TRBV19 with TRBJ2-2, with a tentative D call TRBD2 (5 bases). Trimming stripped 10 bases from V and 7 bases from J, with 13 bases between. The CDR3 covers 12 residues. Germline V CDR1 and CDR2: LNHDA, SQIVND (reference sequence).